The source of this T cell receptor (beta chain) is a study of T cell responses to AZD1222 COVID-19 vaccine. Whole-study findings and limits: Spike as a whole was targeted by vaccine-associated CD4 TCRs, dominant at 160-218 and 743-854.

This CDR3 comprises 18 residues. Germline CDR1 is MGHRA and CDR2 is YSYEKL. J lost 0 bases, V lost 4 bases, and 12 bases had no gene match. Assay used: immunoSEQ multiplex PCR; TCRdb lists only in-frame clones, some missing. This table holds about 110,000 clones, about nine tenths found once. This clone occurred once. The antigen remains undetermined. This receptor was obtained from an adult in good health. This sequence joins TRBV4-1 and TRBJ2-1; 7 bases line up with TRBD1. Sequenced here: peripheral blood, sampled on day 0 of AZD1222 vaccination. The CDR3, as DNA: TGCGCCAGCAGCCGTGGACAGGTTAAACGGGACTCCTACAATGAGCAGTTCTTC. Translation gives CASSRGQVKRDSYNEQFF.